The source of this T cell receptor beta chain is a study of Tregs in tolerant kidney transplant recipients. Per germline, CDR1 SGHNT and CDR2 YENEEA. V shed 2 bases, J shed 0 bases, and the junction held 2 bases outside the gene matches. The CDR3 is 16 amino acids. Here immunoSEQ multiplex PCR was the method, and the copy in TCRdb shows in-frame clones only, minus some. The sample lists tens of thousands of clones, about 83% seen once, with roughly 4% in the top ten. CD4+CD25+CD127- Tregs, CD4+CD25- non-Tregs, CD4 and CD8 cells were sorted. Sequencing was done on a sample of CD4+ T cells from blood. The clonotype comes from a human donor in good health. The chain uses TRBV11-3 and TRBJ2-1; TRBD2 aligns across 9 bases. CDR3 sequence (DNA): TGTGCCAGCAGCTTACAGGGACTAGCCTCCTACAATGAGCAGTTCTTC. This translates into CASSLQGLASYNEQFF.